Below, one TCR beta chain is given with its context. This sample was included in a study of blood T cell repertoires in COVID-19. Study-wide background: The United States, Italy and Spain were the sources of the acute and convalescent COVID-19 samples.

V was clipped by 0 bases and J by 5 bases, with 17 bases between them. This CDR3 region has 16 residues. The germline V gene has CDR1 SGDLS and CDR2 YYNGEE. Produced via immunoSEQ multiplex PCR; TCRdb's table is partial and in-frame only. The profile shows under 250,000 clones, roughly 89% of them singletons. Sequenced material: peripheral blood. The origin of this receptor is a man aged 55 to 70 who had recovered from COVID-19. The V and J genes are TRBV9 and TRBJ1-2; no definite D call. The CDR3 region is CASSVATDGLGYGYTF. In DNA form, the CDR3 reads TGTGCCAGCAGCGTAGCTACCGACGGACTTGGGTATGGCTACACCTTC.